Following are 14 T cell receptor beta chains from one sample sequenced in a study of early T cells in non-severe SARS-CoV-2 infection. TCRdb called the 5' RACE reads again in MiXCR, with one record for every CDR3 protein. Among about 86,000 distinct CDR3 sequences listed, 14% were seen once. The material sequenced was whole blood. The receptors come from an adult who was a healthcare worker with PCR-confirmed SARS-CoV-2 infection or an uninfected control (not recorded which).

In this sample, this clonotype turned up a few times. The V call is TRBV19, the J call TRBJ2-7; D gene uncertain. Germline V gene sequence: CDR1 LNHDA, CDR2 SQIVND (reference sequence). The CDR3 has 16 residues. V was cut by 4 bases and J by 5 bases, with 21 bases left in between. For the CDR3, the DNA is TGTGCCAGTAGTAGGAGCCCTAATCTCGGAAGTCACGAGCAGTACTTC. Translating gives CASSRSPNLGSHEQYF.

In its sample, this clonotype was seen a few times. This chain joins TRBV14 and TRBJ2-3; TRBD2 agrees at 8 bases. The junction had 7 bases not matched to a gene; V was cut back by 3 bases and J by 8 bases. Germline-derived CDR1 and CDR2 are SGHDN and FVKESK. This CDR3 has 14 amino acids. The CDR3 region is CASSQTGGPGTQYF. Here the CDR3 DNA reads TGTGCCAGCAGCCAGACGGGAGGGCCCGGTACGCAGTATTTT. Based on the CDR3 plus reference TRBV14 and TRBJ2-3, the full variable domain is EAGVTQFPSHSVIEKGQTVTLRCDPISGHDNLYWYRRVMGKEIKFLLHFVKESKQDESGMPNNRFLAERTGGTYSTLKVQPAELEDSGVYFCASSQTGGPGTQYFGPGTRLTVL.

This clonotype was seen more than once but under ten times. The chain couples TRBV14 to TRBJ2-3; D call uncertain. V was clipped by 6 bases and J by 2 bases, with 12 bases between them. The germline CDR1 and CDR2 sequences are SGHDN and FVKESK. The CDR3 runs 14 residues. CDR3 sequence: CASSLDWDTDTQYF. The CDR3 nucleotides read TGTGCCAGCAGTCTCGACTGGGACACAGATACGCAGTATTTT.

V usage is TRBV6-5 and J usage is TRBJ1-2; D is unclear. Germline CDR1 and CDR2: MNHEY and SVGAGI. CDR3 length equals 15 residues. Trimming cost V 5 bases and J 5 bases, with 18 bases left between them. The CDR3 DNA is TGTGCCAGCAGTCCTACCAAAGACGGACCATATGGCTACACCTTC. Amino acids: CASSPTKDGPYGYTF.

This chain joins TRBV28 and TRBJ2-7; D tentatively fits TRBD1 or TRBD2 (5 bases each). Trimming removed 5 bases at V and 2 bases at J, with 16 bases between. Germline CDR1 and CDR2: MDHEN and SYDVKM. This CDR3 spans 15 amino acids. This chain's CDR3 is CASSPLGDLTYEQYF. The CDR3 DNA follows: TGTGCCAGCAGTCCCTTGGGGGACCTTACCTACGAGCAGTACTTC.

This clonotype was counted ten times or more. The genes are TRBV30 and TRBJ2-1; D possibly corresponds to TRBD2 (6 bases). Per the germline V gene, CDR1 is GTSNPN and CDR2 is SVGIG (reference sequence). The CDR3 is made up of 14 amino acids. V was trimmed by 0 bases and J by 7 bases, leaving 13 bases between them. CDR3 sequence: CAWSVLTRGNEQFF. The CDR3 region has the DNA TGTGCCTGGAGTGTACTGACTAGGGGAAATGAGCAGTTCTTC.

In its sample, this clonotype was seen a few times. The chain couples TRBV2 to TRBJ1-5; no clear D. From germline, CDR1 is SNHLY and CDR2 FYNNEI. The CDR3 spans 14 residues. V gave up 8 bases and J gave up 0 bases, with 11 bases separating them. CDR3 loop: CASRSDNSNQPQHF. The CDR3 DNA reads TGTGCCAGCCGTAGCGACAATAGCAATCAGCCCCAGCATTTT.

The rearrangement links TRBV29-1 to TRBJ1-2; maybe TRBD1 (6 bases). The V and J ends lost 6 bases and 6 bases respectively, with 14 bases between them. Germline CDR1 SQVTM, CDR2 ANQGSEA. This CDR3 has 12 amino acids. This chain's CDR3 is CSVAWDIDGYTF. Written as DNA, the CDR3 is TGCAGCGTCGCTTGGGACATTGATGGCTACACCTTC.

This chain joins TRBV5-6 and TRBJ1-2, with D perhaps matching TRBD1 (6 bases). The CDR3 length is 13 residues. CDR1 and CDR2 (germline): SGHDT, YYEEEE. Trimming left V 0 bases short and J 7 bases short, with 10 bases between. In nucleotides, the CDR3 is TGTGCCAGCAGCTTGGCCGGGGGCTCTGGCTACACCTTC. This gives the protein CASSLAGGSGYTF.

V and J are TRBV7-9 and TRBJ2-1; D not certain. This CDR3 is built from 13 residues. V shed 1 base and J shed 5 bases, with 6 bases lying between them. Germline-derived CDR1 and CDR2 are SEHNR and FQNEAQ (reference sequence). CDR3: CASSLVPHNEQFF. DNA for the CDR3: TGTGCCAGCAGCTTAGTTCCGCACAATGAGCAGTTCTTC.

In this sample, this clonotype turned up many times. This sequence joins TRBV29-1 and TRBJ1-1; tentative D call: TRBD1 (5 bases). Germline CDR1 is SQVTM and CDR2 is ANQGSEA. V gave up 6 bases and J gave up 3 bases, with 11 bases separating them. CDR3 size: 12 residues. CDR3 in amino acids: CSVSLGDTEAFF. CDR3 nucleotides: TGCAGCGTGTCCCTGGGGGACACTGAAGCTTTCTTT. The full variable domain, its missing parts supplied by reference TRBV29-1 and TRBJ1-1, is SAVISQKPSRDICQRGTSLTIQCQVDSQVTMMFWYRQQPGQSLTLIATANQGSEATYESGFVIDKFPISRPNLTFSTLTVSNMSPEDSSIYLCSVSLGDTEAFFGQGTRLTVV.

This clonotype has ten or more counts. J is TRBJ2-1 and V is TRBV7-6; tentative D call: TRBD1 (5 bases). The CDR3 loop spans 15 amino acids. The V gene's germline CDR1 is SGHVS and CDR2 FNYEAQ. Deletions cut 7 bases from V and 4 bases from J, with 17 bases between. The CDR3 protein is CASTSRSGAYNEQFF. The DNA for the CDR3 is TGTGCCAGCACCAGCCGGAGTGGGGCATACAATGAGCAGTTCTTC.

This clonotype was detected a few times. The chain employs TRBV11-2 and TRBJ1-1; D gene uncertain. CDR1 is SGHAT, CDR2 FQNNGV, per germline. The ends were cut back, 6 bases at V and 9 bases at J, with 8 bases in the middle. The CDR3 has 10 amino acids. CDR3 sequence (DNA): TGTGCCAGCAGTGTCGCTCAAGCTTTCTTT. It encodes CASSVAQAFF.

There are many counts of this clonotype. The chain links TRBV7-8 to TRBJ1-2; D gene uncertain. There are 17 residues in the CDR3. V lost 3 bases, J lost 6 bases, and 23 bases lay in between. In germline, CDR1 is SGHVS, CDR2 FQNEAQ. DNA of the CDR3: TGTGCCAGCAGCTTTGATTCGTTGGGCAGCGAAAGGCATGGCTACACCTTC. Translating gives CASSFDSLGSERHGYTF. Filled out from reference TRBV7-8 and TRBJ1-2, the complete variable domain reads GAGVSQSPRYKVAKRGQDVALRCDPISGHVSLFWYQQALGQGPEFLTYFQNEAQLDKSGLPSDRFFAERPEGSVSTLKIQRTQQEDSAVYLCASSFDSLGSERHGYTFGSGTRLTVV.